This is a list of T cell receptor beta chains from one sample in a study of identical twins. TCRdb fed the 5' RACE reads into MiXCR, producing one record per CDR3 protein. In the table there are approximately 1.8 million distinct CDR3 sequences, roughly a third of which are singletons. Sequenced: cord blood. The receptors come from a newborn girl in good health. CDR3s include the opening cysteine and the closing phenylalanine or tryptophan. A D gene is named only where the DNA matches it firmly. Where a row states a size, it is once, few, many or the class of an expanded clone; other rows omit it.

TGTGCCAGCAGCTCAGGGGGTCCGAACACTGAAGCTTTCTTT	CASSSGGPNTEAFF	TRBV12-3/TRBV12-4	TRBD1	TRBJ1-1	few
TGCGCCAGCAGCCTAGACTTATCCCCTTCCTACGAGCAGTACTTC	CASSLDLSPSYEQYF	TRBV5-1	NA	TRBJ2-7	NA
TGTGCCAGCTCACCAAGGGCTCAGGGCCCTGGAGGTCGATATGGCTACACCTTC	CASSPRAQGPGGRYGYTF	TRBV18	NA	TRBJ1-2	few
TGTGCCAGCAGCGCGACTATTTTGGAGCAGTACTTC	CASSATILEQYF	TRBV13	NA	TRBJ2-5	NA
TGTGCCACCAGCAGAGACCACAGGGGTTTCACCGGGGAGCTGTTTTTT	CATSRDHRGFTGELFF	TRBV15	TRBD1	TRBJ2-2	NA
TGTGCCAGCAGCTACTACTCTGGGGCCAACGTCCTGACTTTC	CASSYYSGANVLTF	TRBV7-2	NA	TRBJ2-6	many
TGTGCCAGCAGCGTAGAGGGACAGGGTATGAACACTGAAGCTTTCTTT	CASSVEGQGMNTEAFF	TRBV9	TRBD1	TRBJ1-1	NA
TGTGCCAGCAGCTTAGAACGGGTGGAGACCCAGTACTTC	CASSLERVETQYF	TRBV7-2	NA	TRBJ2-5	few
TGCAGTGCTACGCCGGACACAGATACGCAGTATTTT	CSATPDTDTQYF	TRBV20-1	NA	TRBJ2-3	NA
TGCAGTGCTGGGAAGGGACTAGAGCAGGAGACCCAGTACTTC	CSAGKGLEQETQYF	TRBV20-1	TRBD2	TRBJ2-5	few
TGTGCCAGCAGCTTGATGGCCGATGGCTACACCTTC	CASSLMADGYTF	TRBV11-2	NA	TRBJ1-2	few
TGTGCCAGCAGTTCGAGCAGTCGCCTCAGGAGGCGCACAGATACGCAGTATTTT	CASSSSSRLRRRTDTQYF	TRBV6-5	NA	TRBJ2-3	NA
TGTGCCAGCAGCTTAGCGATCGCAGAGACCCAGTACTTC	CASSLAIAETQYF	TRBV7-8	NA	TRBJ2-5	NA
TGCAATGCTATGGTGGGGACAGCGCTCTACGAGCAGTACTTC	CNAMVGTALYEQYF	TRBV20-1	TRBD1	TRBJ2-7	once
TGTGCCGGCAGCCCAAGACATGGGATAAACGAGCAGTACTTC	CAGSPRHGINEQYF	TRBV21-1	NA	TRBJ2-7	NA
TGTGCCACCAGTGCTGGGCGGGGGGGCCTATTCCCCACAGATACGCAGTATTTT	CATSAGRGGLFPTDTQYF	TRBV24-1	TRBD2	TRBJ2-3	few
TGTGCCAGCAGCTTAGCCGCGAGGGGCGACGGCTACACCTTC	CASSLAARGDGYTF	TRBV11-2	NA	TRBJ1-2	NA
TGTGCCATCAGTGAGACACCCGGGACAGGGGCCTATGGCTACACCTTC	CAISETPGTGAYGYTF	TRBV10-3	TRBD1	TRBJ1-2	NA
TGTGCCAGCAGCTTAGACGCGGAAACCGCCGCGACCCAGTACTTC	CASSLDAETAATQYF	TRBV7-2	NA	TRBJ2-5	NA
TGTGCCAGCAGTTTAATAGGCCGCTCCTACGAGCAGTACTTC	CASSLIGRSYEQYF	TRBV27	NA	TRBJ2-7	few
TGTGCCAGCAGCCAAGTATCTTCTTCTAGCGGGGGAACCGGGGAGCTGTTTTTT	CASSQVSSSSGGTGELFF	TRBV14	TRBD2	TRBJ2-2	NA
TGCGCCAGCAGCCAAGTGCTGCTAGCGGGAGGGGCGCAGTATTTT	CASSQVLLAGGAQYF	TRBV4-1	TRBD2	TRBJ2-3	NA
TGTGCCAGCAGCCTAGGGACAGTCTACACTGAAGCTTTCTTT	CASSLGTVYTEAFF	TRBV6-5	TRBD1	TRBJ1-1	NA
TGCGCCAGCAGCGACGGACTAGCGGGAACATATACCAACACAGATACGCAGTATTTT	CASSDGLAGTYTNTDTQYF	TRBV5-1	TRBD2	TRBJ2-3	few
TGTGCCAGCAGTTGGAACAGGCGGAACACTGAAGCTTTCTTT	CASSWNRRNTEAFF	TRBV12-3/TRBV12-4	NA	TRBJ1-1	few
TGTGCCAGCAGTTTTCTTTCCAGCGAGCAGTACTTC	CASSFLSSEQYF	TRBV28	NA	TRBJ2-7	few
TGCAGTGCTAGGACAGGGGGGGGGATCACTGAAGCTTTCTTT	CSARTGGGITEAFF	TRBV20-1	TRBD1	TRBJ1-1	NA
TGCAGCGTTGTGGGTGACAGATCTAACTATGGCTACACCTTC	CSVVGDRSNYGYTF	TRBV29-1	NA	TRBJ1-2	many
TGTGCCAGCAGTTTAGGAGGGAGGAGGAACATTCAGTATTTC	CASSLGGRRNIQYF	TRBV28	NA	TRBJ2-4	NA
TGTGCCAATAGCACGGTCAGGGGAGCCTACGAGCAGTACTTC	CANSTVRGAYEQYF	TRBV7-2	NA	TRBJ2-7	NA
TGTGCCAGCAGCCAAGTTGCGTCGGGAAGATACAATGAGCAGTTCTTC	CASSQVASGRYNEQFF	TRBV3-1	NA	TRBJ2-1	NA